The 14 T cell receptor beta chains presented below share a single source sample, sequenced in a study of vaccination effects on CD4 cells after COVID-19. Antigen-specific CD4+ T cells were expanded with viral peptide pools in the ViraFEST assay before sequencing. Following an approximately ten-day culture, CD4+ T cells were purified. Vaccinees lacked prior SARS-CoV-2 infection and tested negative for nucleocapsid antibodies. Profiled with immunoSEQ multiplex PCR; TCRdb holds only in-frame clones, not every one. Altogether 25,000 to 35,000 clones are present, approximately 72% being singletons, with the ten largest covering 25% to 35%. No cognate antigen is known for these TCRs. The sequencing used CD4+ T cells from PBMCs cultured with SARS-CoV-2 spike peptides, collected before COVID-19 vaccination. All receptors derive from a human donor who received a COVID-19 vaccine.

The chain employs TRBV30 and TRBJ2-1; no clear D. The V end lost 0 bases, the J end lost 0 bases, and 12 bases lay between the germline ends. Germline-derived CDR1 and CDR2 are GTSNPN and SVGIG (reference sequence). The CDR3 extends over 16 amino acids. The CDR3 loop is CAWSVRGLSSYNEQFF. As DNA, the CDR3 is TGTGCCTGGAGTGTACGAGGATTGAGCTCCTACAATGAGCAGTTCTTC.

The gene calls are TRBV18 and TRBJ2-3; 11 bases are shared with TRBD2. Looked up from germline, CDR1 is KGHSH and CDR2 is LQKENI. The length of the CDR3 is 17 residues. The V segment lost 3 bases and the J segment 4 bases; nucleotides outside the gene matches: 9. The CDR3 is CASSPLLLAGDADTQYF. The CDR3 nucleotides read TGTGCCAGCTCACCGCTACTACTAGCGGGAGACGCAGATACGCAGTATTTT.

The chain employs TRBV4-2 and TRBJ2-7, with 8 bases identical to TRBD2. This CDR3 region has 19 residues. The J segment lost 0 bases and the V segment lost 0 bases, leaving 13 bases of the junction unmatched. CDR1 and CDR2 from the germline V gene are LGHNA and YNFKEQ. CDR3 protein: CASSQDRPGAGGGSYEQYF. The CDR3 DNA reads TGTGCCAGCAGCCAAGATCGTCCAGGGGCGGGGGGTGGCTCCTACGAGCAGTACTTC.

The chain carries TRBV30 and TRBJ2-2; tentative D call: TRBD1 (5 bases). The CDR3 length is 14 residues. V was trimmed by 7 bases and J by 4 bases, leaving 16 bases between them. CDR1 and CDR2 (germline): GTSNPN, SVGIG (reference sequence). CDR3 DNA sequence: TGTGCCTTCAGCCAGGACACGGTCACCGGGGAGCTGTTTTTT. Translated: CAFSQDTVTGELFF.

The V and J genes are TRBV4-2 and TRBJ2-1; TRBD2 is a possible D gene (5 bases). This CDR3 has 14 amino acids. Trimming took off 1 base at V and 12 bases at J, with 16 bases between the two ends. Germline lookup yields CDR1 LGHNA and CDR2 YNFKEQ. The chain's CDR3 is CASSQVSLEEPQFF. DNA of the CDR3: TGTGCCAGCAGCCAAGTAAGTCTGGAGGAGCCGCAGTTCTTC.

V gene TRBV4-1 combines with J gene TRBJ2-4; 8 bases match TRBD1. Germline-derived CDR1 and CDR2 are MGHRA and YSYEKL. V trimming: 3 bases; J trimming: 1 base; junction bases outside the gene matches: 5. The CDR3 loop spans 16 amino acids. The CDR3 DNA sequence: TGCGCCAGCAGCCAGGCAGGGGGCTCGGCCAAAAACATTCAGTACTTC. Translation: CASSQAGGSAKNIQYF.

The CDR3 sequence: CASSPSSGGTYNEQFF. As DNA, the CDR3 is TGTGCCAGCAGCCCTTCTAGCGGGGGAACCTACAATGAGCAGTTCTTC. J is TRBJ2-1 and V is TRBV3-1 (or the pseudogene TRBV3-2); 10 nucleotides align to TRBD2. The trim removed 4 bases at V and 2 bases at J, leaving 5 bases unmatched. This CDR3 has 16 residues. CDR1 and CDR2 from the germline V gene are LGHDT and YNNKEL (reference sequence).

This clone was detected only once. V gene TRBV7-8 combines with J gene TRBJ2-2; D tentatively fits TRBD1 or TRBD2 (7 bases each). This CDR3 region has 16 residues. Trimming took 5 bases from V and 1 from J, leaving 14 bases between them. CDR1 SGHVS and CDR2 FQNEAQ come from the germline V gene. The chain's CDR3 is CASSVRGGVNTGELFF. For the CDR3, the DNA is TGTGCCAGCAGCGTCAGGGGGGGAGTGAACACCGGGGAGCTGTTTTTT.

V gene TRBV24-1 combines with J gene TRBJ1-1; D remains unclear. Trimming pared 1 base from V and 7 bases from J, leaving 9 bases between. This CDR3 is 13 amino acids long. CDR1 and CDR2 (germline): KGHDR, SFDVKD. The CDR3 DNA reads TGTGCCACCAGTGATTTCCGAGTGGGTGAAGCTTTCTTT. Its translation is CATSDFRVGEAFF.

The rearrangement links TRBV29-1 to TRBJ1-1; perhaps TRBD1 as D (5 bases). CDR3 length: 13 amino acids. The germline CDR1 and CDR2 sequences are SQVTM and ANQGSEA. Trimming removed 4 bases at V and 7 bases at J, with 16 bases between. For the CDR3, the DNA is TGCAGCGTTGTTGCGGCTTCGAGGGGTGAAGCTTTCTTT. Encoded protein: CSVVAASRGEAFF.

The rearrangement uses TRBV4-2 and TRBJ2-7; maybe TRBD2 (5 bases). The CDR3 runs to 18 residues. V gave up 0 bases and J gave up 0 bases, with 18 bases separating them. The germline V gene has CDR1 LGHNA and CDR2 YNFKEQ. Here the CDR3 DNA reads TGTGCCAGCAGCCAAGAGATCAGGACGCGGAGGAGCTCCTACGAGCAGTACTTC. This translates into CASSQEIRTRRSSYEQYF.

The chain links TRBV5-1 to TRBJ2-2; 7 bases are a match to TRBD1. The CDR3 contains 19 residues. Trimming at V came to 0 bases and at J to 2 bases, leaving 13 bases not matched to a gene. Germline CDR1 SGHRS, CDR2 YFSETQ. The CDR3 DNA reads TGCGCCAGCAGCTTGGGTCGCGCAGGGGGAGTTCTTAACACCGGGGAGCTGTTTTTT. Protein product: CASSLGRAGGVLNTGELFF.

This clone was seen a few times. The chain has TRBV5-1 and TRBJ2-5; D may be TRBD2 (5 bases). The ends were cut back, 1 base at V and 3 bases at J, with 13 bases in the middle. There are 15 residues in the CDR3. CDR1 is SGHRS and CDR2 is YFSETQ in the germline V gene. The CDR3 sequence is CASSLSSRAEETQYF. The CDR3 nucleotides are TGCGCCAGCAGCTTGTCTAGCCGAGCCGAAGAGACCCAGTACTTC.

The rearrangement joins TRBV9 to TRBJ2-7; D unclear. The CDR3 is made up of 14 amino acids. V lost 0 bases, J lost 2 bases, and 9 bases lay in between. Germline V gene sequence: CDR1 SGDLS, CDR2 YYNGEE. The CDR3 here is CASSVEAWPYEQYF. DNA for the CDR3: TGTGCCAGCAGCGTAGAGGCATGGCCCTACGAGCAGTACTTC.